This T cell receptor (beta chain) is drawn from a study of multiple sclerosis patients with progressive multifocal leukoencephalopathy. The CDR3 runs to 14 residues. Germline V gives CDR1 SGHAT, CDR2 FQNNGV. With 8 bases clipped from V and 2 bases from J, the junction kept 6 bases outside the gene matches. Time point here: before natalizumab initiation. The protocol was immunoSEQ multiplex PCR, while the TCRdb copy is restricted to in-frame clones and leaves out a portion. The sample consists of more than 25,000 clones, 88% of them appearing once. What was sequenced was PBMCs. This sequence was found in a human donor with multiple sclerosis. The chain uses TRBV11-2 and TRBJ2-7; 10 bases are shared with TRBD1. This CDR3 reads CASEKDRGTYEQYF. The CDR3 nucleotides read TGTGCCAGCGAAAAGGACAGGGGGACCTACGAGCAGTACTTC.